The entry below describes one TCR beta chain. Its antigen remains unidentified. One base away there is no much larger clone; base qualities are not given. Libraries were built with the immunoSEQ multiplex PCR assay. TCRdb limited this immuneACCESS table to in-frame rearrangements with V and J called. A share of clones is missing; checked studies link under half to unresolved V genes, and the rest is unexplained. Counted in this sample were around 110,000 clones; over 90% of them appeared once. Of the sample, roughly 2.7% falls within the top ten clones. From the cysteine through the phenylalanine, the CDR3 covers 13 amino acids. The only DNA kept is the CDR3, 39 bases in frame from the first base. CDR1 and CDR2 (MNHEY, SMNVEV) derive from the germline V gene (reference sequence). V was cut back by 0 bases and J by 8 bases, leaving a gap of 10 bases between them. This sample was taken from a study of control samples from healthy donors and cancer patients (dated by TCRdb to 2018 to 2020).

Recombination connected TRBV27 to TRBJ1-2; the D segment cannot be called with confidence. Sequencing was done on a sample of blood. The TCR was taken from a man aged 30 to 39 in good health. CDR3 sequence: CASSLSRLQGYTF. The sequenced DNA is TGTGCCAGCAGTTTATCGAGGCTTCAAGGCTACACCTTC.